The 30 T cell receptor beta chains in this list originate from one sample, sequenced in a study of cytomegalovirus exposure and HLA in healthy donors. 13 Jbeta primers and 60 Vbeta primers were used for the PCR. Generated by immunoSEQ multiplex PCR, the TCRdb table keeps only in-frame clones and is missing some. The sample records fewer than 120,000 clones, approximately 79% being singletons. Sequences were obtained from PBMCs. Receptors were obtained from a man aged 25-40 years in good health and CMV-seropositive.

The CDR3 coding sequence is TGTGCCATCAGCGGGGATAGTTATTCGTCGGCAGATACGCAGTATTTT. It is translated as CAISGDSYSSADTQYF. This chain connects TRBV10-3 to TRBJ2-3, with a tentative D call TRBD2 (5 bases). This CDR3 has 16 amino acids. Germline CDR1 reads ENHRY; CDR2 reads SYGVKD. V was shortened by 6 bases and J by 4 bases, with 20 bases between the two germline ends.

Here the CDR3 reads CASSPLGRDTEAFF. The CDR3 region has the DNA TGTGCCAGCTCACCACTAGGGAGGGACACTGAAGCTTTCTTT. This chain links TRBV18 with TRBJ1-1; D remains ambiguous. CDR3 length: 14 residues. Trimming removed 1 base from V and 3 bases from J, with 9 bases in between. Germline CDR1 KGHSH, CDR2 LQKENI.

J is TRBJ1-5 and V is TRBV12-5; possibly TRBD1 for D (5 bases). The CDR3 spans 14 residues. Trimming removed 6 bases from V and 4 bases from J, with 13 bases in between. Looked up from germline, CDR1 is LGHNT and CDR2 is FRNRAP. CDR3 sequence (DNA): TGTGCTAGTGGGGTGTCAGGGCGGAATCAGCCCCAGCATTTT. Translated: CASGVSGRNQPQHF.

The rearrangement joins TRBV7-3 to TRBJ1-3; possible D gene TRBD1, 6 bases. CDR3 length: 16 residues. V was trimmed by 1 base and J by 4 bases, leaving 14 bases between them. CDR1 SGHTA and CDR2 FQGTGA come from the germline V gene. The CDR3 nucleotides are TGTGCCAGCAGCTTAAACCCCTCAGGGGTCGGAAACACCATATATTTT. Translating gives CASSLNPSGVGNTIYF. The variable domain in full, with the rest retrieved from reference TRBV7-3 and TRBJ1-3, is GAGVSQTPSNKVTEKGKYVELRCDPISGHTALYWYRQSLGQGPEFLIYFQGTGAADDSGLPNDRFFAVRPEGSVSTLKIQRTERGDSAVYLCASSLNPSGVGNTIYFGEGSWLTVV.

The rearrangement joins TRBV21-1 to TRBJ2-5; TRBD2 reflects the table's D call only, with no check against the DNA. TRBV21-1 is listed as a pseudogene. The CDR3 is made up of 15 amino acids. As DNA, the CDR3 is TGTGCCAGCAGCAAGACTAGCGGGGGGGGAGAGACCCAGTACTTC. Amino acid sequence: CASSKTSGGGETQYF.

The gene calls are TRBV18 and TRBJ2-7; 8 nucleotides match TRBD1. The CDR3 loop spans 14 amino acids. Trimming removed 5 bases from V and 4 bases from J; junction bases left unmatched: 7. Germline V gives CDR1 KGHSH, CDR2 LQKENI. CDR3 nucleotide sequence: TGTGCCAGCTCAGGACAGGGCATGCTATACGAGCAGTACTTC. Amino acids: CASSGQGMLYEQYF.

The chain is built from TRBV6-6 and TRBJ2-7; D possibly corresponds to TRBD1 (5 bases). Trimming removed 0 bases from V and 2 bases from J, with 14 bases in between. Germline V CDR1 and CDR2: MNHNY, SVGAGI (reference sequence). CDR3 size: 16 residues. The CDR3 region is CASSYSPYRQTYEQYF. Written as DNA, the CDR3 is TGTGCCAGCAGTTACTCCCCTTACAGACAGACCTACGAGCAGTACTTC.

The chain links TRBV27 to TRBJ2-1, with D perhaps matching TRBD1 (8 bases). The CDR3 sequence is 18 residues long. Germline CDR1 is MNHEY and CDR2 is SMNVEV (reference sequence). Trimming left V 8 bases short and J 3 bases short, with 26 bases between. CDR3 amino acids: CASSGGQVGNGFYNEQFF. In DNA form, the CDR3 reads TGTGCCAGCTCGGGGGGACAGGTGGGTAATGGGTTCTACAATGAGCAGTTCTTC.

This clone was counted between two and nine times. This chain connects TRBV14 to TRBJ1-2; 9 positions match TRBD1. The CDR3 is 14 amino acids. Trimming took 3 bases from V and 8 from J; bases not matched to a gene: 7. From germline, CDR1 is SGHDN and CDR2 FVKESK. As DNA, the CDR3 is TGTGCCAGCAGCCAGACGAGGACAGGGGCCGGCTACACCTTC. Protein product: CASSQTRTGAGYTF.

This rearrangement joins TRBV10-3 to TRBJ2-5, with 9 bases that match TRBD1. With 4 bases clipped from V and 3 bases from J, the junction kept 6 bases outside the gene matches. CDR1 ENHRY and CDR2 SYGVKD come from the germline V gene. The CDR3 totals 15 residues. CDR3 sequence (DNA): TGTGCCATCAGTGCCCGGACAGGGGCGGAAGAGACCCAGTACTTC. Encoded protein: CAISARTGAEETQYF.

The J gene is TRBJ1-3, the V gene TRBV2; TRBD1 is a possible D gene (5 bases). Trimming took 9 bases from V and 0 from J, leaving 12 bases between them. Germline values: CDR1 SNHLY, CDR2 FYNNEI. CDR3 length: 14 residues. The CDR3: CARTGGLSGNTIYF. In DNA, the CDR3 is TGTGCCAGAACCGGGGGACTCTCTGGAAACACCATATATTTT.

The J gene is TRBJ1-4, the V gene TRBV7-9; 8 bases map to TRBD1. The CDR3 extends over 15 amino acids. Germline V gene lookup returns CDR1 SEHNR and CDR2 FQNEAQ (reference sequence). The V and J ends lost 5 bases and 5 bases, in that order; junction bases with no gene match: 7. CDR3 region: CASSPRTGKNEKLFF. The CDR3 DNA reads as TGTGCCAGCAGCCCCAGGACAGGGAAGAATGAAAAACTGTTTTTT.

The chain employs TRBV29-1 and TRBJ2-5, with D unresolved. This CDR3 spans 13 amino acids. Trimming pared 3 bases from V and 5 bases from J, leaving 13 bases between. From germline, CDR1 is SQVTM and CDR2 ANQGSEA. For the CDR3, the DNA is TGCAGCGTTGATACAGTGGGCCGGGAGACCCAGTACTTC. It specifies CSVDTVGRETQYF.

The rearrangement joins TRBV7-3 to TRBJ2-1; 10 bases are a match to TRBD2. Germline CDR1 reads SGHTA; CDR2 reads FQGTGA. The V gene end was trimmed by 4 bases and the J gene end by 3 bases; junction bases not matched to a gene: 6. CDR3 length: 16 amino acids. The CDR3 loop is CASSSIAGGIYNEQFF. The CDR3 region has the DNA TGTGCCAGCAGCTCGATAGCGGGGGGAATCTACAATGAGCAGTTCTTC. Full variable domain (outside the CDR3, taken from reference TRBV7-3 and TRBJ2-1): GAGVSQTPSNKVTEKGKYVELRCDPISGHTALYWYRQSLGQGPEFLIYFQGTGAADDSGLPNDRFFAVRPEGSVSTLKIQRTERGDSAVYLCASSSIAGGIYNEQFFGPGTRLTVL.

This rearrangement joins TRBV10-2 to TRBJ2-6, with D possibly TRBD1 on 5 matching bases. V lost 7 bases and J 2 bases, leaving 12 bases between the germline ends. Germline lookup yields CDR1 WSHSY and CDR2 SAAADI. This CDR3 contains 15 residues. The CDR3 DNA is TGCGCCAGCACCGTAGACAGAACTGGGGCCAACGTCCTGACTTTC. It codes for CASTVDRTGANVLTF.

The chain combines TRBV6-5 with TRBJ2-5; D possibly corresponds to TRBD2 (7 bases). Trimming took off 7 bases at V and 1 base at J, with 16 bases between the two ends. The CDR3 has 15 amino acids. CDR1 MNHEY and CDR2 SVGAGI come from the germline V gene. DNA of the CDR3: TGTGCCAGCACCAAAGGGGGGGCCGCCCAAGAGACCCAGTACTTC. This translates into CASTKGGAAQETQYF.

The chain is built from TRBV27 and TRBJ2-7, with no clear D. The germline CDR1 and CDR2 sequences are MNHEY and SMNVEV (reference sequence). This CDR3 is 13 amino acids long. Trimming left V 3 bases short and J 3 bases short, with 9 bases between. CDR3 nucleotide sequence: TGTGCCAGCAGTTTGGATACTAACTACGAGCAGTACTTC. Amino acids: CASSLDTNYEQYF.

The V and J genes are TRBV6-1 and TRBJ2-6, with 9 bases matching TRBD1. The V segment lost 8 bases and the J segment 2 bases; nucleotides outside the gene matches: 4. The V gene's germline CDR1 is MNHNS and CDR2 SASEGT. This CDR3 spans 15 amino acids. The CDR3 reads CASGTGNTGANVLTF. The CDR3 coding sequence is TGTGCCAGCGGGACAGGGAATACTGGGGCCAACGTCCTGACTTTC.

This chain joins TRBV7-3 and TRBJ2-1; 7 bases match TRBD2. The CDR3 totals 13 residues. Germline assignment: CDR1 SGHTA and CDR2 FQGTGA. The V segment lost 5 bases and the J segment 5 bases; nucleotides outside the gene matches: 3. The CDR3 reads CASSQRGNNEQFF. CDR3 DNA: TGTGCCAGCAGCCAGCGGGGTAACAATGAGCAGTTCTTC.

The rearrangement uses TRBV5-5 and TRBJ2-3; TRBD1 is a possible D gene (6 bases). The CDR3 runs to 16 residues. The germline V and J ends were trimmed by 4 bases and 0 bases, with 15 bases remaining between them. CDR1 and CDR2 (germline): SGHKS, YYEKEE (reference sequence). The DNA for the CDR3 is TGTGCCAGCAGCAAATGGACAGCCTCTAGCACAGATACGCAGTATTTT. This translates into CASSKWTASSTDTQYF.

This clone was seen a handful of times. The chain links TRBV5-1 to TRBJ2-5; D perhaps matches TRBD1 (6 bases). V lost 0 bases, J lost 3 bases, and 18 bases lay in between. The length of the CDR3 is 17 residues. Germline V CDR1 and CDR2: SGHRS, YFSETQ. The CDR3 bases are TGCGCCAGCAGCTTGGCCAGGGGCGCCGAGACCAAAGAGACCCAGTACTTC. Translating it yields CASSLARGAETKETQYF.

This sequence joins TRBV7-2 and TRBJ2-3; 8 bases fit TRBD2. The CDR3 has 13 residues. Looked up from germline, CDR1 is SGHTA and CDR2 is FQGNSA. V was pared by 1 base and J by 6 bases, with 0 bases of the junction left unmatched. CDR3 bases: TGTGCCAGCAGCTTAGAGCGGGGGGATACGCAGTATTTT. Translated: CASSLERGDTQYF.

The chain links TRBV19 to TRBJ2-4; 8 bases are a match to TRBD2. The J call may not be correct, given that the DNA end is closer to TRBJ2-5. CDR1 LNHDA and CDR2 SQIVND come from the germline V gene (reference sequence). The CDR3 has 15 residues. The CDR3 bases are TGTGCCAGTAGTATAGGCCGGGAGGGTAGAGAGACCCAGTACTTC. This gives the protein CASSIGREGRETQYF.

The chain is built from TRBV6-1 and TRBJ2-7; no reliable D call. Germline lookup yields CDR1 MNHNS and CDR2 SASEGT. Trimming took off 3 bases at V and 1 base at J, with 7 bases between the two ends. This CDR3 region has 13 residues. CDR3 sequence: CASSERGSYEQYF. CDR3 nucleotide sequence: TGTGCCAGCAGTGAGAGAGGATCCTACGAGCAGTACTTC.

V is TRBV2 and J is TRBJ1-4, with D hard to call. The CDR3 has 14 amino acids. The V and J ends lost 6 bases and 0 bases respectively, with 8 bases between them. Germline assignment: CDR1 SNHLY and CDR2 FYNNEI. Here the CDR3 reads CASSEVATNEKLFF. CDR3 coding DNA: TGTGCCAGCAGCGAGGTTGCAACTAATGAAAAACTGTTTTTT. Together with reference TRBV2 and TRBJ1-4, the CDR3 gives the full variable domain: EPEVTQTPSHQVTQMGQEVILRCVPISNHLYFYWYRQILGQKVEFLVSFYNNEISEKSEIFDDQFSVERPDGSNFTLKIRSTKLEDSAMYFCASSEVATNEKLFFGSGTQLSVL.

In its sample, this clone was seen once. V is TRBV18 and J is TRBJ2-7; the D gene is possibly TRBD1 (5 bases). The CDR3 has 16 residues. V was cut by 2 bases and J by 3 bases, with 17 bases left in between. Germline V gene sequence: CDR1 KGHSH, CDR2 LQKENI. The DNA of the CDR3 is TGTGCCAGCTCACCAACAGGCCCAGAAGGGGACTACGAGCAGTACTTC. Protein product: CASSPTGPEGDYEQYF.

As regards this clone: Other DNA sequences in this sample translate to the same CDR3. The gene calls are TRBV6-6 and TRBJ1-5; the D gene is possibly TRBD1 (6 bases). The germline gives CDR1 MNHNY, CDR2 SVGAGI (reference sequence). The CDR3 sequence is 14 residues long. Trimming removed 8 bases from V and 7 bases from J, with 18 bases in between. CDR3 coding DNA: TGTGCCAGCTCCCCTGGGGGCGCGCGCCAGCCCCAGCATTTT. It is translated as CASSPGGARQPQHF.

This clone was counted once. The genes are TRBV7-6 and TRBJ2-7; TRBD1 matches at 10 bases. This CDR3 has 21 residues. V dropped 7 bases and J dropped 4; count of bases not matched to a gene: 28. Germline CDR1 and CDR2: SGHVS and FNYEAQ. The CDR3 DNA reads TGTGCCAGCACCTTTCGAAACGGATTTTACCGGCCGGGACAGGGGAGGTACGAGCAGTACTTC. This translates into CASTFRNGFYRPGQGRYEQYF.

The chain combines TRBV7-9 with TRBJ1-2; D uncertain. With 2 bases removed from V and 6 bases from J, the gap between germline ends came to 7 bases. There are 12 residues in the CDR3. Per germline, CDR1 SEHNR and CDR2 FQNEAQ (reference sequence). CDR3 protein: CASSLRGDGYTF. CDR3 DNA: TGTGCCAGCAGCTTACGGGGAGATGGCTACACCTTC. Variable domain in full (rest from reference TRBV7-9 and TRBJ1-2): DTGVSQNPRHKITKRGQNVTFRCDPISEHNRLYWYRQTLGQGPEFLTYFQNEAQLEKSRLLSDRFSAERPKGSFSTLEIQRTEQGDSAMYLCASSLRGDGYTFGSGTRLTVV.

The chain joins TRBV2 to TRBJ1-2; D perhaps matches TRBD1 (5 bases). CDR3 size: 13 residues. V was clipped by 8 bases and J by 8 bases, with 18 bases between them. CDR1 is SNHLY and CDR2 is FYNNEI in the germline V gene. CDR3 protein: CASWGVDQPGYTF. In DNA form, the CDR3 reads TGTGCCAGCTGGGGGGTGGACCAGCCAGGCTACACCTTC.